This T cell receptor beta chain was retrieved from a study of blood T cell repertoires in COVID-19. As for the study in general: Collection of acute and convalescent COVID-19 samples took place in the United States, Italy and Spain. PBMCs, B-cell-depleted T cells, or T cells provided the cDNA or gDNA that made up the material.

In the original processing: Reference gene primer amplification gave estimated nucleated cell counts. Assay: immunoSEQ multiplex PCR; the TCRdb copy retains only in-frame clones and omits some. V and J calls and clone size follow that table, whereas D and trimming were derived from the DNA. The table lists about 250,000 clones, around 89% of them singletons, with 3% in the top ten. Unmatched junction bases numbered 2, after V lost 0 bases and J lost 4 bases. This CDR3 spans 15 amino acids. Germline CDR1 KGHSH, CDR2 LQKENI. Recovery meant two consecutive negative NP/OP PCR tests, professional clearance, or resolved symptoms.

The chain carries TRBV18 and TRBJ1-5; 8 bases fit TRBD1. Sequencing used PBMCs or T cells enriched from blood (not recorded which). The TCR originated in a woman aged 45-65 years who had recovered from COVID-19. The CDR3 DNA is TGTGCCAGCTCACCACCGACAGGGGAAAATCAGCCCCAGCATTTT. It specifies CASSPPTGENQPQHF.